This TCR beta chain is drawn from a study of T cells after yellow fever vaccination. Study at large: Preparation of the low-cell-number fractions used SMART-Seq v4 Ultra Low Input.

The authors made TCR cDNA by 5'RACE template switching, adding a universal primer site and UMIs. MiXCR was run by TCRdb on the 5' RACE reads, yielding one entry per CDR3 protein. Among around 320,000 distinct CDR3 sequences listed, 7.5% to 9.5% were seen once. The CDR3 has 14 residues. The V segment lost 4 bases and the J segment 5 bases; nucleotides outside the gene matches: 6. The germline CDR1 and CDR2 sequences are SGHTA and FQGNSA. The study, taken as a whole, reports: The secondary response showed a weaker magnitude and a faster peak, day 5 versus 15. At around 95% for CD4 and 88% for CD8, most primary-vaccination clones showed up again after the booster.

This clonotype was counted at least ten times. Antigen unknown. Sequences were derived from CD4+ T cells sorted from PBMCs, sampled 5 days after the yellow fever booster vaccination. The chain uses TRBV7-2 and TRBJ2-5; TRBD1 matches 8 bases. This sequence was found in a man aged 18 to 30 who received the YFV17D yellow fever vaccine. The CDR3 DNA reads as TGTGCCAGCAGCTCCCTGGACAGGGCCGAGACCCAGTACTTC. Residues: CASSSLDRAETQYF.